Here is one TCR beta chain with its context. This sequence may be a read error, since a much larger clone differs from it by one base. The sample belongs to a study of T cell repertoires in cytomegalovirus infection. Germline V gene sequence: CDR1 SGHVS, CDR2 FQNEAQ. Trimming pared 4 bases from V and 4 bases from J, leaving 11 bases between. The CDR3 loop spans 14 amino acids. MiXCR, run by TCRdb on the reads, gives a single entry per CDR3 protein. Found here are 100,000 or so distinct CDR3 sequences, less than 25% of them singletons; the top ten hold roughly 43%. The chain couples TRBV7-8 to TRBJ1-5; D gene uncertain. The material sequenced was CD8+ T cells from PBMCs. The clonotype comes from a human donor in good health (CMV status not recorded). Some clones in this sample may be carry-over from other donors' samples. The CDR3 nucleotides read TGTGCCAGCAGCTCGGTAACGAGGAATCAGCCCCAGCATTTT. Its protein is CASSSVTRNQPQHF.